Shown below are 15 T cell receptor beta chains from a single sample sequenced in a study of breast tumors, draining lymph nodes, adjacent tissues. TCRdb reprocessed the multiplex PCR reads via MiXCR and lists one record per CDR3 protein. The repertoire consists of 55,000 to 75,000 distinct CDR3 sequences, with roughly two fifths occurring once and the leading ten covering almost 8.5%. The sample taken for sequencing was breast tumor tissue. Receptors originate from a female donor with breast cancer. Some clones in this sample may be carry-over from other donors' samples.

The V and J genes are TRBV3-1 and TRBJ1-1; possibly TRBD1 for D (5 bases). The CDR3 is 15 amino acids. V dropped 0 bases and J dropped 4 bases, with 12 bases sitting between them. The germline gives CDR1 LGHDT, CDR2 YNNKEL (reference sequence). Here the CDR3 DNA reads TGTGCCAGCAGCCAAGACGGTGCCAGGGCCACTGAAGCTTTCTTT. Translating gives CASSQDGARATEAFF.

Regarding this clonotype: A much larger clonotype is one base distant, so this may be a read error. The chain employs TRBV28 and TRBJ1-6; D uncertain. Germline loops: CDR1 MDHEN, CDR2 SYDVKM. The CDR3 sequence is 17 residues long. CDR3 DNA sequence: TGTGCCAGCAGTTTATGGGCGGGATCTACCTATAATTCACTCCTCCACTTT. Protein sequence: CASSLWAGSTYNSLLHF.

The CDR3 sequence is CAHTEQNTEAFF. CDR3 in DNA: TGTGCCCACACAGAACAGAACACTGAAGCTTTCTTT. The V call is TRBV30, the J call TRBJ1-1, with D unresolved. V lost 8 bases to trimming and J lost 1 base, with 11 bases between them. Germline V gene lookup returns CDR1 GTSNPN and CDR2 SVGIG (reference sequence). This CDR3 comprises 12 residues.

V and J are TRBV20-1 and TRBJ2-7; maybe TRBD1 (5 bases). CDR3 length equals 15 residues. Trimming stripped 3 bases from V and 7 bases from J, with 22 bases between. Germline-derived CDR1 and CDR2 are DFQATT and SNEGSKA (reference sequence). The CDR3 loop reads CSARDGQALHREQYF. Here the CDR3 DNA reads TGCAGTGCTAGGGATGGACAAGCCCTCCATCGGGAGCAGTACTTC.

This clonotype was seen only a few times. CDR3 residues: CASSVSPGSNTEAFF. CDR3 coding DNA: TGTGCCAGCAGCGTAAGCCCAGGTTCGAACACTGAAGCTTTCTTT. The gene calls are TRBV9 and TRBJ1-1; no reliable D call. Germline V gene sequence: CDR1 SGDLS, CDR2 YYNGEE. The CDR3 is 15 residues long. The ends were cut back, 1 base at V and 1 base at J, with 11 bases in the middle.

As for this clonotype: The conserved phenylalanine or tryptophan is not found at the CDR3 terminus, so this likely reflects a read error. J is TRBJ1-5 and V is TRBV20-1; D is unclear. Germline CDR1 and CDR2: DFQATT and SNEGSKA (reference sequence). The CDR3 consists of 15 residues. CDR3 DNA: TGCAGTGCTAGAGACTCAGTATTTAGCAATCGGCCCCAGCATTAT. It codes for CSARDSVFSNRPQHY.

Only a few counts were recorded for this clonotype. This clone may be a read error of a much larger clone one base away. The CDR3 region is CSARDGRKGPNQPQHF. CDR3 DNA: TGCAGTGCTAGAGATGGCCGTAAAGGGCCCAATCAGCCCCAGCATTTT. The J gene is TRBJ1-5, the V gene TRBV20-1; no clear D gene. Germline assignment: CDR1 DFQATT and CDR2 SNEGSKA (reference sequence). CDR3 length: 16 amino acids. Trimming shortened V by 0 bases and J by 3 bases, and 15 bases separated the two germline ends.

This clonotype was picked up many times. V usage is TRBV11-2 and J usage is TRBJ2-2; possible D gene TRBD1, 6 bases. This CDR3 is 16 amino acids long. V was clipped by 3 bases and J by 0 bases, with 11 bases between them. The germline V gene has CDR1 SGHAT and CDR2 FQNNGV. CDR3 in DNA: TGTGCCAGCAGCTTTAGGGACACTGCGAACACCGGGGAGCTGTTTTTT. Encoded protein: CASSFRDTANTGELFF.

Details on this clonotype: No conserved phenylalanine or tryptophan is present at the end of the CDR3, so a read error is the likely explanation. The J gene is TRBJ2-5, the V gene TRBV7-9; 10 bases are shared with TRBD1. V was pared by 4 bases and J by 9 bases, with 17 bases of the junction left unmatched. CDR1 SEHNR and CDR2 FQNEAQ come from the germline V gene (reference sequence). The CDR3 runs 17 residues. The CDR3 protein is CASSSSGTGALWEAQYL. DNA for the CDR3: TGTGCCAGCAGCTCGTCCGGGACAGGGGCGCTCTGGGAGGCCCAGTACCTC.

Details on this clonotype: A much larger clone is a single base away; this may be a read error. The V and J genes are TRBV9 and TRBJ2-7; D not resolved. This CDR3 is 14 amino acids long. The germline V gene encodes CDR1 SGDLS and CDR2 YYNGEE. For the CDR3, the DNA is TGTGCCAGCAGCGTAAGTCCCGACGTATACGAGCAGTCCTTC. This gives the protein CASSVSPDVYEQSF.

Many counts were recorded for this clonotype. This chain uses TRBV7-8 with TRBJ2-2, with TRBD2 matching over 10 bases. The CDR3 covers 16 residues. Per the germline V gene, CDR1 is SGHVS and CDR2 is FQNEAQ. Trimming took 5 bases from V and 0 from J; bases not matched to a gene: 3. The CDR3: CASSRSGGANTGELFF. The CDR3, as DNA: TGTGCCAGCAGCCGGAGCGGGGGGGCGAACACCGGGGAGCTGTTTTTT.

This clonotype was observed a handful of times. This chain connects TRBV10-3 to TRBJ1-2; 9 nucleotides align to TRBD1. J was trimmed by 0 bases and V by 3 bases; bases with no gene match: 11. CDR3 length: 18 amino acids. In germline, CDR1 is ENHRY, CDR2 SYGVKD. The CDR3 bases are TGTGCCATCAGTGACCACTGGGACAGGGTGGAAACTAACTATGGCTACACCTTC. Amino acids: CAISDHWDRVETNYGYTF.

This clonotype was counted ten times or more. The rearrangement links TRBV11-2 to TRBJ2-7, with 11 positions matching TRBD2. From germline, CDR1 is SGHAT and CDR2 FQNNGV. This CDR3 has 14 residues. V was clipped by 5 bases and J by 5 bases; unmatched bases: 5. The CDR3 region has the DNA TGTGCCAGCAGCCGTAGCGGGAGGGTAAACGAGCAGTACTTC. As protein: CASSRSGRVNEQYF.

The chain uses TRBV20-1 and TRBJ2-7, with no clear D. The germline gives CDR1 DFQATT, CDR2 SNEGSKA (reference sequence). The V and J ends lost 0 bases and 3 bases respectively, with 18 bases between them. CDR3 length: 16 amino acids. CDR3 sequence: CSARDLNPSAIYEQYF. The CDR3 DNA reads TGCAGTGCTAGAGATCTAAATCCCTCCGCAATCTACGAGCAGTACTTC.

This clonotype has just a few counts. A read error may explain this, as a much larger clone is one base away. The chain has TRBV9 and TRBJ2-7; 10 nucleotides line up with TRBD1. Germline V gene sequence: CDR1 SGDLS, CDR2 YYNGEE. This CDR3 has 14 amino acids. CDR3 nucleotide sequence: TGTGCCAGCAGCCCCAGGGACAGGGGCTACGAGCAGTCCTTC. Residues: CASSPRDRGYEQSF.